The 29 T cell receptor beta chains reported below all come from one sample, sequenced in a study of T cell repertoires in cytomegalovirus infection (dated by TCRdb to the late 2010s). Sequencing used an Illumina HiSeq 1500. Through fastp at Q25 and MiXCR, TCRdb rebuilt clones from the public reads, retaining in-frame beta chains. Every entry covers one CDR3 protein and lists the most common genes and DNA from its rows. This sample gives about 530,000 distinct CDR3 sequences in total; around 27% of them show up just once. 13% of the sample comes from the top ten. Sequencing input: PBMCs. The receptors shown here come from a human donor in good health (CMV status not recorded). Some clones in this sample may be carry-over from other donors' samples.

This CDR3 is CASSLVGRGSFGGNSPLHF. Written as DNA, the CDR3 is TGTGCCAGCAGCTTAGTAGGCAGGGGATCTTTTGGCGGTAATTCACCCCTCCACTTT. This chain connects TRBV7-4 to TRBJ1-6; a possible D gene is TRBD1 (6 bases). CDR1 SGHVT and CDR2 SQSDAQ come from the germline V gene. This CDR3 spans 19 amino acids. V was cut by 1 base and J by 6 bases, with 22 bases left in between. Together with reference TRBV7-4 and TRBJ1-6, the CDR3 gives the full variable domain: GAGVSQSPRYKVAKRGRDVALRCDSISGHVTLYWYRQTLGQGSEVLTYSQSDAQRDKSGRPSGRFSAERPERSVSTLKIQRTEQGDSAVYLCASSLVGRGSFGGNSPLHFGNGTRLTVT.

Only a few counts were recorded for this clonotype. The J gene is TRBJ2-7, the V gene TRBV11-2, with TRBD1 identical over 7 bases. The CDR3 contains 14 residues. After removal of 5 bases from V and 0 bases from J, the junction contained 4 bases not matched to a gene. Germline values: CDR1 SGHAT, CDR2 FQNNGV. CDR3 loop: CASSRDRSSYEQYV. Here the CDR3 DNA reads TGTGCCAGCAGCCGGGACAGAAGCTCCTACGAGCAGTACGTC.

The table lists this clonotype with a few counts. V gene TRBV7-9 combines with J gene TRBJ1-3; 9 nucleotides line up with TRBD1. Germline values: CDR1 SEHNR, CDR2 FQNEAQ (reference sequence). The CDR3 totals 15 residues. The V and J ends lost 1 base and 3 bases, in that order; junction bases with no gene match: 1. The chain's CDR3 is CASSLGTGDGNTIYF. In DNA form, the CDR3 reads TGTGCCAGCAGCTTAGGGACAGGGGATGGAAACACCATATATTTT.

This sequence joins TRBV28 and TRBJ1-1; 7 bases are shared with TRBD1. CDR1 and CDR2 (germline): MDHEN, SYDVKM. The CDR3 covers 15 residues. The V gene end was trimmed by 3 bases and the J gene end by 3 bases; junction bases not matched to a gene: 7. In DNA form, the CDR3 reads TGTGCCAGCAGTTTCGACAGGGTCTATTACACTGAAGCTTTCTTT. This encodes CASSFDRVYYTEAFF. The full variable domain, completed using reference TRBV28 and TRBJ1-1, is DVKVTQSSRYLVKRTGEKVFLECVQDMDHENMFWYRQDPGLGLRLIYFSYDVKMKEKGDIPEGYSVSREKKERFSLILESASTNQTSMYLCASSFDRVYYTEAFFGQGTRLTVV.

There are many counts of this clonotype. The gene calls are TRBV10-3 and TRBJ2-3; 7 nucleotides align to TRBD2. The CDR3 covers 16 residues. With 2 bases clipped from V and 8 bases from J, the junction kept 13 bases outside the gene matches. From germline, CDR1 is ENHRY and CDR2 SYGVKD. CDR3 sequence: CAISERMRESDPTQYF. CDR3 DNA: TGTGCCATCAGTGAGAGAATGCGGGAGAGCGACCCTACGCAGTATTTT.

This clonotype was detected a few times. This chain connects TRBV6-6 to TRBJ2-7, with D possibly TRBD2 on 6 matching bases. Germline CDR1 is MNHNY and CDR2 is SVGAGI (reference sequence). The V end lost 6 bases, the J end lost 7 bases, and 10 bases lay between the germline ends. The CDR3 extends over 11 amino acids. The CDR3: CASSGGPEQYV. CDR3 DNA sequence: TGTGCCAGCAGCGGGGGTCCAGAGCAGTACGTC.

CDR3 in amino acids: CASSFDSGRGRKQFF. CDR3 nucleotides: TGTGCCAGCAGCTTTGACAGCGGGAGGGGGAGGAAGCAGTTCTTC. The genes are TRBV5-6 and TRBJ2-1, with 10 bases that match TRBD2. CDR1 and CDR2 from the germline V gene are SGHDT and YYEEEE. The CDR3 is made up of 15 amino acids. V lost 2 bases, J lost 11 bases, and 10 bases stayed unmatched.

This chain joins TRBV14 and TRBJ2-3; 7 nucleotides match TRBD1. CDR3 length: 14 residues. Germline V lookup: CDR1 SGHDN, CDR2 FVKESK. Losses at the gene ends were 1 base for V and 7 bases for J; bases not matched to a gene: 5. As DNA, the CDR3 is TGTGCCAGCAGCCAAGCTTGGGGACAGTATACGCAGTATTTT. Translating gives CASSQAWGQYTQYF.

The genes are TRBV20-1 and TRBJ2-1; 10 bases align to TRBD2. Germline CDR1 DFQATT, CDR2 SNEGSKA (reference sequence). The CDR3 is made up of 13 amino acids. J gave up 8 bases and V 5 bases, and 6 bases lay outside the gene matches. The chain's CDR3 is CSAWSGRGDEQFF. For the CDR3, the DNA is TGCAGTGCTTGGAGCGGGAGGGGGGATGAGCAGTTCTTC.

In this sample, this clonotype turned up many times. As DNA, the CDR3 is TGTGCCAGCAGCTTAACAGAGACCCAGTACTTC. Residues: CASSLTETQYF. J is TRBJ2-5 and V is TRBV7-2, with no clear D. The CDR3 consists of 11 residues. Trimming left V 2 bases short and J 4 bases short, with 2 bases between. Germline CDR1 and CDR2: SGHTA and FQGNSA.

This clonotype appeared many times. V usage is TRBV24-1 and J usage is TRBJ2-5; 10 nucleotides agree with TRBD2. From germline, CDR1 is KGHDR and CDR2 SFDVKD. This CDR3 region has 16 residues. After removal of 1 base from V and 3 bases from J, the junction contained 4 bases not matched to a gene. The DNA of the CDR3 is TGTGCCACCAGTGATTTCGGTCTAGCGGGAGAAGAGACCCAGTACTTC. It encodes CATSDFGLAGEETQYF.

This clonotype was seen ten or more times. This CDR3 is CASRWDGDSTDTQYF. The CDR3 nucleotides are TGTGCCAGCAGGTGGGACGGGGACAGCACAGATACGCAGTATTTT. V is TRBV7-2 and J is TRBJ2-3; D is possibly TRBD1 or TRBD2 (5 bases each). V lost 6 bases, J lost 0 bases, and 13 bases lay in between. Germline CDR1 is SGHTA and CDR2 is FQGNSA. The CDR3 is 15 residues long.

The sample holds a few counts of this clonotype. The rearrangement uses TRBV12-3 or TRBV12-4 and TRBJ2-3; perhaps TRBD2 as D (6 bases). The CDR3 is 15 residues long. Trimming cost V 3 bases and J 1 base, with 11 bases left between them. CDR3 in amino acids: CASSFFSGRTDTQYF. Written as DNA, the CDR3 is TGTGCCAGCAGTTTTTTTAGCGGACGCACAGATACGCAGTATTTT.

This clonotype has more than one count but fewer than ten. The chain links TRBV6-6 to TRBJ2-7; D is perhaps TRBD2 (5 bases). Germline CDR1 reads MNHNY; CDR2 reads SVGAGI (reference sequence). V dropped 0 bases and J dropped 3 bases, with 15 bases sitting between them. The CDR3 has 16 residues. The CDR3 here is CASSYSRVLPIYEQYV. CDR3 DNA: TGTGCCAGCAGTTACTCGAGGGTCCTTCCAATCTACGAGCAGTACGTC.

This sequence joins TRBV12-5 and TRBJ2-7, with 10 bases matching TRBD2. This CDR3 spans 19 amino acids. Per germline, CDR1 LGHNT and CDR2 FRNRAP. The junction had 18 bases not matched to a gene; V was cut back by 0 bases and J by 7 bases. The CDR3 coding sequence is TGTGCTAGTGGTTTGGTACTTTCCCTACGGACTAGCGGAGCTGCGGAGCAGTACGTC. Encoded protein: CASGLVLSLRTSGAAEQYV.

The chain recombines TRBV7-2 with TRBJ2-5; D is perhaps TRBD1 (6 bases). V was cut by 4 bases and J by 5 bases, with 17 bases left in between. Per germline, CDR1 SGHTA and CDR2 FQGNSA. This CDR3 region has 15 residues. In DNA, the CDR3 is TGTGCCAGCAGCTCCTCGGACAGCTTGCAGGAGACCCAGTACTTC. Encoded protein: CASSSSDSLQETQYF. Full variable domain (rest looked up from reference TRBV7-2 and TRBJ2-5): GAGVSQSPSNKVTEKGKDVELRCDPISGHTALYWYRQSLGQGLEFLIYFQGNSAPDKSGLPSDRFSAERTGGSVSTLTIQRTQQEDSAVYLCASSSSDSLQETQYFGPGTRLLVL.

In DNA form, the CDR3 reads TGTGCCAGCAGTTCCTGGGTAGCGGGAAGCATAGCGCAGTATTTT. The encoded protein is CASSSWVAGSIAQYF. The chain couples TRBV27 to TRBJ2-3, with TRBD2 identical over 8 bases. The germline gives CDR1 MNHEY, CDR2 SMNVEV (reference sequence). The CDR3 spans 15 residues. The ends lost 4 bases at V and 10 bases at J; junction bases unmatched: 13.

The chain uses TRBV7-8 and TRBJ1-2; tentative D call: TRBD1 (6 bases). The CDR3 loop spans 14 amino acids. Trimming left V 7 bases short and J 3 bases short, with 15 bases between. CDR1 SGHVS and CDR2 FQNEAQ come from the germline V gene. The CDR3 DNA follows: TGTGCCAGCACCTACGGGACACCAGACTATGGCTACACCTTC. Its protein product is CASTYGTPDYGYTF.

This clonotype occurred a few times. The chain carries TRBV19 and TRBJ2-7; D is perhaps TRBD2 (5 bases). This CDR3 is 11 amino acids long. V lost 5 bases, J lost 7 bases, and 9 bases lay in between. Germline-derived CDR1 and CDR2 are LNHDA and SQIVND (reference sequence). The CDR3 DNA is TGTGCCAGTAGTGACCGGACTGAGCAGTACTTC. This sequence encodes CASSDRTEQYF.

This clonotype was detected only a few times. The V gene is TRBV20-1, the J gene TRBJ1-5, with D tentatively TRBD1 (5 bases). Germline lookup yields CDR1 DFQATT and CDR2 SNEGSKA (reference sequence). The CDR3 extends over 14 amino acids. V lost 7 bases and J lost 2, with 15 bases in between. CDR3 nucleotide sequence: TGCAGTGTCGCAGGGAGGGTTGGCAATCAGCCCCAGCATTTT. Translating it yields CSVAGRVGNQPQHF.

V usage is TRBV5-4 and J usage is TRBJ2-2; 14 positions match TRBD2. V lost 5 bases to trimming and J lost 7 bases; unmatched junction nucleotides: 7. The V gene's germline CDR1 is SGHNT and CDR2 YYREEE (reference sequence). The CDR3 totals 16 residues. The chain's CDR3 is CASSSGTSGSGGELFF. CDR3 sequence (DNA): TGTGCCAGCAGTTCCGGGACTAGCGGGAGCGGCGGGGAGCTGTTTTTT.

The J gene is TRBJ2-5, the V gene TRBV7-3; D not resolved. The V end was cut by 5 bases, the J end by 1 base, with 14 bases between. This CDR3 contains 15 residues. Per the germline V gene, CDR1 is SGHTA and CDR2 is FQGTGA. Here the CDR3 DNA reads TGTGCCAGCAGCGATAGTGAAAGGGCCCAAGAGACCCAGTACTTC. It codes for CASSDSERAQETQYF.

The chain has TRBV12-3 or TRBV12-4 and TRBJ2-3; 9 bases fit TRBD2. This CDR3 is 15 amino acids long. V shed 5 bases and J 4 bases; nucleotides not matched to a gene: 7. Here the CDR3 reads CASSRRGLASDTQYF. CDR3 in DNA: TGTGCCAGCAGTCGTCGGGGACTAGCTTCAGATACGCAGTATTTT.

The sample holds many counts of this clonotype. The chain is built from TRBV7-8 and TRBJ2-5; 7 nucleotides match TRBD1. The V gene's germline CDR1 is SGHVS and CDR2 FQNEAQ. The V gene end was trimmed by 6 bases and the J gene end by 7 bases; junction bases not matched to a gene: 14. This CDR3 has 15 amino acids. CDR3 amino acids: CASSWPGQPPGTQYF. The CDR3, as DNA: TGTGCCAGCAGTTGGCCGGGACAGCCGCCAGGGACCCAGTACTTC.

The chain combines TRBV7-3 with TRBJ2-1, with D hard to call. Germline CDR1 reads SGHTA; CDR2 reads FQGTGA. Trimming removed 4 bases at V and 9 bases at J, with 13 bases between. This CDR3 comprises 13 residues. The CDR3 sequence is CASSSIREAEQFF. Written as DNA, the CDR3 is TGTGCCAGCAGCTCCATACGAGAGGCTGAGCAGTTCTTC.

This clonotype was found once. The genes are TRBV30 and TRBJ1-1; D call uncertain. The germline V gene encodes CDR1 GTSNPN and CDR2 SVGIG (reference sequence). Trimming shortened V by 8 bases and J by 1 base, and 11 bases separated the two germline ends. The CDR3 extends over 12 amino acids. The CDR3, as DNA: TGTGCCGGGGTTGTGGGGAACACTGAAGCTTTCTTT. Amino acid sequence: CAGVVGNTEAFF.

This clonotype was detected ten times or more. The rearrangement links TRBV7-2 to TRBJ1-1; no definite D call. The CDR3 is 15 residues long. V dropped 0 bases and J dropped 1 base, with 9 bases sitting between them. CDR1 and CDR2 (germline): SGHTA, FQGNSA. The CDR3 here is CASSLAVRRNTEAFF. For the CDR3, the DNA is TGTGCCAGCAGCTTAGCGGTACGACGGAACACTGAAGCTTTCTTT.

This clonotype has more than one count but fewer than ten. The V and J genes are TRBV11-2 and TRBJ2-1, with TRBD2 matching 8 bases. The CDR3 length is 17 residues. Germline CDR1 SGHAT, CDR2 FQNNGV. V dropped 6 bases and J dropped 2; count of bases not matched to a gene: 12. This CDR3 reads CASRRLSRGATYNEQFF. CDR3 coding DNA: TGTGCCAGCAGGCGACTGTCGCGGGGGGCCACCTACAATGAGCAGTTCTTC.

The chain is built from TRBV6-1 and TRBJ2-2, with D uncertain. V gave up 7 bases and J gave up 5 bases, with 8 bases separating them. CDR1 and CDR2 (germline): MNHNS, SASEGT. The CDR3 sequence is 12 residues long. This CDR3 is CASIRETGELFF. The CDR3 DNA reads TGTGCCAGCATTAGAGAAACCGGGGAGCTGTTTTTT.